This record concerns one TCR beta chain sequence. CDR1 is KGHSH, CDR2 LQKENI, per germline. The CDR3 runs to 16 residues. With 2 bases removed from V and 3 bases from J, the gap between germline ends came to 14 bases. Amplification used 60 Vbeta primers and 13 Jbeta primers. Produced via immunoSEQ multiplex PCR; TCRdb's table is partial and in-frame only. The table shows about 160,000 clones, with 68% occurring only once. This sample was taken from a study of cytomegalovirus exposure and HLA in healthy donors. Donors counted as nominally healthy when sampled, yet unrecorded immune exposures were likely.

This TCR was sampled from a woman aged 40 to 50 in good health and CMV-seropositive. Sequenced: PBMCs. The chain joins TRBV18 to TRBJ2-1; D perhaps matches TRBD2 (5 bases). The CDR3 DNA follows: TGTGCCAGCTCACCAAATTCGGGGAAAGGCTACAATGAGCAGTTCTTC. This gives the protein CASSPNSGKGYNEQFF.